The rows below give T cell receptor beta chains drawn from one sample of a study of human T cells and chemical hapten exposure. TCRdb re-called the RACE reads with MiXCR, one entry per CDR3 protein. This table has around 380,000 distinct CDR3 sequences, nearly 5% appearing once. Source: whole blood, taken in connection with sensitization to the hapten diphenylcyclopropenone (DPC). The receptors stem from a woman aged 45-65 years with alopecia areata. Some clones in this sample may be carry-over from other donors' samples. Each CDR3 is given with its conserved first and last residue. The order of the fields is CDR3 protein, CDR3 DNA, J gene, D gene, V gene, clone size. A D gene is named only where the DNA matches it firmly. Clone size is given for some rows only: seen once, a few or many times, or a class if the clone is expanded.

CASSLATDSHEQYF | TGTGCCAGCAGCTTAGCCACAGACAGTCACGAGCAGTACTTC | TRBJ2-7 | . | TRBV7-9 | many
CASSRRDRGTGELFF | TGCGCCAGCAGCCGACGGGACAGGGGGACCGGGGAGCTGTTTTTT | TRBJ2-2 | TRBD1 | TRBV4-3 | few
CASSLTSGGLLKETQYF | TGTGCCAGCAGCTTGACTAGCGGGGGGTTACTGAAAGAGACCCAGTACTTC | TRBJ2-5 | TRBD2 | TRBV7-6 | many
CASSPGDGGYQPQHF | TGTGCCAGCAGCCCAGGTGACGGGGGCTATCAGCCCCAGCATTTT | TRBJ1-5 | . | TRBV7-9 | many
CASRLSSYEQYF | TGTGCCAGCAGGCTTAGCTCCTACGAGCAGTACTTC | TRBJ2-7 | . | TRBV2 | few
CASSGGTSGGFSYEQYF | TGTGCCAGCAGCGGTGGGACTAGCGGGGGCTTCTCCTACGAGCAGTACTTC | TRBJ2-7 | TRBD2 | TRBV7-9 | .
CSARWSGEAKNIQYF | TGCAGTGCTAGATGGTCCGGGGAGGCCAAAAACATTCAGTACTTC | TRBJ2-4 | . | TRBV20-1 | many
CASSLSSGGTTNTGELFF | TGTGCCAGCAGTTTATCTAGCGGGGGGACGACAAACACCGGGGAGCTGTTTTTT | TRBJ2-2 | TRBD2 | TRBV12-3/TRBV12-4 | few
CASSDLRTGETQYF | TGCGCCAGCAGTGATTTGAGGACGGGGGAGACCCAGTACTTC | TRBJ2-5 | . | TRBV10-1 | few
CASSLAQAGAYEQYF | TGTGCCAGCAGTTTAGCGCAAGCGGGGGCCTACGAGCAGTACTTC | TRBJ2-7 | TRBD2 | TRBV12-3/TRBV12-4 | many
CASSTQGSDSELFF | TGCGCCAGCAGCACCCAAGGGTCGGATTCGGAACTGTTTTTT | TRBJ1-4 | . | TRBV5-1 | few
CASSLDRDRGAEAFF | TGTGCCAGCAGCTTAGACCGTGACAGGGGAGCTGAAGCTTTCTTT | TRBJ1-1 | TRBD1 | TRBV7-6 | many
CAKTRVQGGGDEQYF | TGTGCCAAGACCCGCGTACAGGGAGGTGGTGACGAGCAGTACTTC | TRBJ2-7 | . | TRBV6-2/TRBV6-3 | few
CSARGTGGEQYF | TGCAGTGCTAGAGGTACAGGGGGAGAGCAGTACTTC | TRBJ2-7 | TRBD1 | TRBV20-1 | few
CASSWGLAGGSDTQYF | TGTGCCAGCAGCTGGGGGCTAGCGGGAGGGAGTGATACGCAGTATTTT | TRBJ2-3 | TRBD2 | TRBV7-8 | many
CASSPEYPTTEAFF | TGTGCCAGCAGTCCAGAGTATCCTACCACTGAAGCTTTCTTT | TRBJ1-1 | . | TRBV27 | many
CASHRRGPEAFF | TGTGCCAGCCATCGTCGGGGACCTGAAGCTTTCTTT | TRBJ1-1 | . | TRBV6-1 | many
CASKDRMLRTQYF | TGTGCCAGCAAGGACAGAATGCTGCGGACCCAGTACTTC | TRBJ2-5 | . | TRBV6-2/TRBV6-3 | .
CSARDPSLSSYEQYF | TGCAGTGCTAGGGACCCGAGCCTCAGCTCCTACGAGCAGTACTTC | TRBJ2-7 | . | TRBV20-1 | few
CASSDRTGVSEEQYF | TGTGCCAGCAGTGATAGGACAGGGGTCTCAGAAGAGCAGTACTTC | TRBJ2-7 | TRBD1 | TRBV25-1 | .
CASTLDVFSSYNSPLHF | TGTGCCAGCACCCTGGACGTATTCAGCTCCTATAATTCACCCCTCCACTTT | TRBJ1-6 | . | TRBV2 | few
CASSPNSYEQYF | TGTGCCAGCAGCCCTAACAGCTACGAGCAGTACTTC | TRBJ2-7 | . | TRBV7-8 | .
CASSGWDGLGDHEQYF | TGTGCCAGCAGCGGATGGGACGGACTGGGGGACCACGAGCAGTACTTC | TRBJ2-7 | . | TRBV7-9 | few
CASRDTSGGVPANTGELFF | TGTGCCAGCAGGGACACTAGCGGGGGGGTCCCCGCGAACACCGGGGAGCTGTTTTTT | TRBJ2-2 | TRBD2 | TRBV2 | many
CASSSGQDFQETQYF | TGTGCCAGCAGCTCGGGACAGGACTTCCAAGAGACCCAGTACTTC | TRBJ2-5 | TRBD1 | TRBV7-8 | many
CASSDPGQIFKTNEKLFF | TGTGCCAGCAGTGATCCGGGACAGATCTTCAAAACTAATGAAAAACTGTTTTTT | TRBJ1-4 | TRBD1 | TRBV6-1 | many
CASSWTSGGLPKKTQYF | TGCGCCAGCAGCTGGACTAGCGGGGGCCTACCCAAGAAGACCCAGTACTTC | TRBJ2-5 | TRBD2 | TRBV5-1 | many
CASSLGRGHSPLHF | TGTGCCAGCAGCTTGGGCAGGGGGCATTCACCCCTCCACTTT | TRBJ1-6 | TRBD1 | TRBV13 | many
CASSPISWGNNQPQHF | TGTGCCAGCAGCCCAATTTCGTGGGGCAACAATCAGCCCCAGCATTTT | TRBJ1-5 | . | TRBV5-8 | few
CASSFWGRSPLHF | TGTGCCAGCAGTTTTTGGGGGCGGTCACCCCTCCACTTT | TRBJ1-6 | . | TRBV27 | many
CASSWLRGSNQPQHF | TGTGCCAGCAGCTGGTTGAGGGGGAGCAATCAGCCCCAGCATTTT | TRBJ1-5 | . | TRBV5-6 | many
CASSPLGAGEQYF | TGTGCCAGCTCACCCCTTGGGGCGGGCGAGCAGTACTTC | TRBJ2-7 | . | TRBV18 | .
CSARVSQGLNQPQHF | TGCAGTGCTAGAGTTTCACAGGGCCTCAATCAGCCCCAGCATTTT | TRBJ1-5 | . | TRBV20-1 | many
CASSRTGSTEAFF | TGTGCCAGCAGCCGCACAGGGAGTACTGAAGCTTTCTTT | TRBJ1-1 | . | TRBV7-9 | many
CASSQAEASNTEAFF | TGTGCCAGCAGCCAAGCGGAAGCGTCGAACACTGAAGCTTTCTTT | TRBJ1-1 | . | TRBV3-1 | many
CASSGAGGLVTEQYF | TGTGCCAGCAGTGGGGCGGGAGGGCTCGTCACCGAGCAGTACTTC | TRBJ2-7 | TRBD2 | TRBV28 | many
CASSHPGTTPFEAFF | TGTGCCAGCAGTCACCCCGGCACGACTCCCTTCGAAGCTTTCTTT | TRBJ1-1 | . | TRBV7-9 | many
CASSRTSGPFNAQYF | TGTGCCAGCAGCCGGACTAGCGGGCCGTTCAACGCCCAGTACTTC | TRBJ2-5 | TRBD2 | TRBV7-9 | many
CASTPNTEAFF | TGTGCCAGCACACCGAACACTGAAGCTTTCTTT | TRBJ1-1 | . | TRBV11-2 | .
CASSLGAYEQFF | TGTGCCAGCAGCCTAGGGGCGTATGAGCAGTTCTTC | TRBJ2-1 | . | TRBV5-6 | many
CASSQPGTGTQGLFF | TGCGCCAGCAGCCAACCCGGGACAGGTACCCAGGGGCTGTTTTTT | TRBJ1-4 | TRBD1 | TRBV4-1 | few
CASRRPPTILRDTEAFF | TGTGCCAGCAGAAGACCCCCGACAATCCTAAGGGACACTGAAGCTTTCTTT | TRBJ1-1 | . | TRBV6-2/TRBV6-3 | .
CASSVWEGAFF | TGTGCCAGCTCCGTCTGGGAGGGAGCTTTCTTT | TRBJ1-1 | . | TRBV7-2 | many
CASSSLPKAGELFF | TGTGCCAGCAGCTCCCTACCCAAGGCCGGGGAGCTGTTTTTT | TRBJ2-2 | . | TRBV7-9 | many
CSALGLAGGPGYNEQFF | TGCAGTGCTTTGGGACTAGCGGGAGGGCCGGGGTACAATGAGCAGTTCTTC | TRBJ2-1 | TRBD2 | TRBV20-1 | many
CASSGDLSNYGYTF | TGTGCCAGCTCAGGGGACCTTAGTAACTATGGCTACACCTTC | TRBJ1-2 | . | TRBV18 | many
CASSQGSGSYGYTF | TGCGCCAGCAGCCAAGGTTCAGGTAGCTATGGCTACACCTTC | TRBJ1-2 | . | TRBV4-1 | many
CASSLGGFSQETQYF | TGTGCCAGCAGTTTAGGGGGGTTCAGCCAAGAGACCCAGTACTTC | TRBJ2-5 | . | TRBV28 | many
CASSSGGYEQYF | TGTGCCAGCAGCTCAGGGGGCTACGAGCAGTACTTC | TRBJ2-7 | TRBD1 | TRBV9 | many
CASSPPHPGTGGTGELFF | TGTGCCAGCTCACCACCTCACCCCGGGACAGGTGGTACCGGGGAGCTGTTTTTT | TRBJ2-2 | TRBD1 | TRBV18 | few
CASSYTPSGGVGDTQYF | TGTGCCAGCAGTTACACCCCTAGCGGGGGAGTCGGAGATACGCAGTATTTT | TRBJ2-3 | TRBD2 | TRBV6-6 | many
CASSPHGQTLQPQHF | TGTGCCAGCAGTCCACACGGACAGACCCTTCAGCCCCAGCATTTT | TRBJ1-5 | . | TRBV27 | many
CASSLSHRVNIFSGANVLTF | TGTGCCAGCAGTCTAAGCCACAGGGTGAATATCTTCTCTGGGGCCAACGTCCTGACTTTC | TRBJ2-6 | . | TRBV28 | once
CASSTGLAGPDTQYF | TGTGCCAGCAGCACCGGACTAGCGGGACCGGATACGCAGTATTTT | TRBJ2-3 | TRBD2 | TRBV6-5 | many